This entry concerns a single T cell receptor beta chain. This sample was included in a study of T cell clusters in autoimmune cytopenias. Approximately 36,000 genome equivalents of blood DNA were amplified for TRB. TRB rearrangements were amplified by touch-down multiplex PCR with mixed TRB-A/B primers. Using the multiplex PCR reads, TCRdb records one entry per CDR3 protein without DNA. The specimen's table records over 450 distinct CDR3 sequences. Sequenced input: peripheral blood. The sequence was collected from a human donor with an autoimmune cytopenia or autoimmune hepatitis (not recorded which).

CDR3 residues: CASSDRDRRGEQYF. The chain recombines TRBV25-1 with TRBJ2-7; TCRdb returns TRBD1, unconfirmable since there is no DNA. The CDR3 totals 14 residues. The V gene's germline CDR1 is MGHDK and CDR2 SYGVNS.